The rows below give T cell receptor beta chains drawn from one sample of a study of cytomegalovirus exposure and HLA in healthy donors. TCRdb's table, derived via immunoSEQ multiplex PCR, lists solely in-frame clones and lacks some. The sample contains over 150,000 clones, 84% of which appear only once. Sequences were obtained from PBMCs. These receptors were collected from a woman aged 25 to 39 in good health and CMV-seropositive. Both conserved end residues are trimmed from each CDR3. Each record gives: D gene, V gene, J gene, CDR3 protein. A D gene is named only where the DNA matches it firmly.

D: TRBD1
V: TRBV4-1
J: TRBJ1-2
CDR3: ASSHPRDRANYGYT

D: TRBD1
V: TRBV10-3
J: TRBJ2-7
CDR3: AGSRDRESYEQY

D: .
V: TRBV2
J: TRBJ1-3
CDR3: ASNRGGNTIY

D: TRBD1
V: TRBV6-5
J: TRBJ1-2
CDR3: ASSSGPGGFGYT

D: TRBD2
V: TRBV11-1
J: TRBJ2-1
CDR3: ASSRGGEQF

D: TRBD2
V: TRBV6-1
J: TRBJ2-1
CDR3: ASSVSSGRNNEQF

D: .
V: TRBV7-8
J: TRBJ1-2
CDR3: ASSLGGAGESGYT

D: .
V: TRBV25-1
J: TRBJ1-5
CDR3: ASSATGRGQPQH

D: .
V: TRBV4-1
J: TRBJ2-1
CDR3: ASKGWELDNEQF

D: .
V: TRBV18
J: TRBJ2-7
CDR3: ASSPSAGIHEQY

D: .
V: TRBV2
J: TRBJ1-5
CDR3: ASSDSGWNQPQH

D: TRBD2
V: TRBV19
J: TRBJ2-7
CDR3: ASSTLVSGGSYEQY

D: .
V: TRBV6-6
J: TRBJ2-1
CDR3: ASRDLWEQF

D: TRBD1
V: TRBV6-6
J: TRBJ1-3
CDR3: ASSSLDRGGDTIY

D: .
V: TRBV9
J: TRBJ1-1
CDR3: ASSVAGARNTEAF

D: TRBD1
V: TRBV4-2
J: TRBJ2-2
CDR3: ASSQGPGTGYGGELF

D: TRBD1
V: TRBV28
J: TRBJ1-1
CDR3: ASSYPGQGDTEAF

D: .
V: TRBV27
J: TRBJ1-2
CDR3: ASSLRGAYGYT

D: .
V: TRBV29-1
J: TRBJ2-7
CDR3: SATRRSGGNEQY